This TCR beta chain was sequenced for a study of shared clonotypes between healthy human individuals. Whole-study results and caveats: Memory subsets had estimated richness that was generally smaller than that of naive subsets. The authors expected sequencing depth to affect clonotype sharing among donors.

CDR1 is MGHRA, CDR2 YSYEKL, per germline. The CDR3 contains 18 residues. V lost 3 bases, J lost 0 bases, and 18 bases lay in between. The naive CD8 population came from CD45RO-negative cells selected for CCR7, without terminally differentiated effector memory CD45RA+ cells. With respect to this clone: Its antigen is still unknown.

Generated by immunoSEQ multiplex PCR, the TCRdb table keeps only in-frame clones and is missing some. This table holds 1.5 million to 2.5 million clones, about 95% found once. Sequenced input: naive CD8+ T cells sorted from blood. The gene calls are TRBV4-1 and TRBJ1-3; D perhaps matches TRBD1 (6 bases). The receptor comes from a man between 18 and 35 years old in good health. The CDR3 sequence: CASSHLGGGGTSGNTIYF. The CDR3 DNA is TGCGCCAGCAGCCACCTGGGGGGCGGGGGAACCTCTGGAAACACCATATATTTT.